Listed below are T cell receptor beta chains from one sample, sequenced in a study of cytomegalovirus exposure and HLA in healthy donors. This table comes from immunoSEQ multiplex PCR, and its TCRdb copy is limited to in-frame clones, with some not included. The sample holds 100,000 to 150,000 clones, 75% to 85% seen once. The sample was PBMCs. The receptors derive from a woman aged 35 to 49 in good health and CMV-seronegative. Each CDR3 is given with its conserved first and last residue.

CANRPAGGGEQYF	TRBV10-3	.
CSVGVSNQPQHF	TRBV29-1	TRBJ1-5
CASSELGGGYTF	TRBV25-1	TRBJ1-2
CATSSAGQGAHEQYF	TRBV4-2	TRBJ2-7
CASSQTGGYGYTF	TRBV6-6	TRBJ1-2
CASSPATGLRNTEAFF	TRBV28	TRBJ1-1
CASSQEGIAGGGYNEQFF	TRBV5-1	TRBJ2-1
CASSILAGGPATQYF	TRBV27	TRBJ2-3
CASSSSTDGNQPQHF	TRBV18	TRBJ1-5
CASSLGRDSNRSPSYEQYF	TRBV5-1	TRBJ2-7
CSVEFSQGGSYEQYF	TRBV29-1	TRBJ2-7